This T cell receptor (beta chain) emerged from a study of blood T cell repertoires in COVID-19. On the study more broadly: Both acute and convalescent COVID-19 samples were obtained from the United States, Italy and Spain.

This CDR3 contains 16 residues. Germline V gene data show CDR1 as KGHDR and CDR2 as SFDVKD. Trimming stripped 2 bases from V and 3 bases from J, with 10 bases between. Participants came from some 23 US areas, aged about 18 to 89 years. Authors' data handling: How many nucleated cells were present was estimated from reference gene primer amplification. Method: immunoSEQ multiplex PCR; TCRdb's copy keeps in-frame clones and lacks some. The V and J calls and clone size come from that table; D and trimming were worked out from the DNA. This table has 150,000 to 200,000 clones, over 70% appearing once. The sequenced sample consisted of PBMCs or T cells enriched from blood (not recorded which). This TCR derives from a woman aged 55-70 years who had recovered from COVID-19. The rearrangement links TRBV24-1 to TRBJ2-6, with D possibly TRBD2 on 5 matching bases. The CDR3 spells CATSDSRGSGANVLTF. In nucleotides, the CDR3 is TGTGCCACCAGTGATTCCCGGGGTAGTGGGGCCAACGTCCTGACTTTC.